These 3 T cell receptor beta chains were sequenced from one sample in a study of blood T cell repertoires in COVID-19. Assay: immunoSEQ multiplex PCR; the TCRdb copy retains only in-frame clones and omits some. The data hold approximately 150,000 clones, with almost 85% observed a single time. The sequenced material came from peripheral blood. Source of these receptors: a human donor with acute or convalescent COVID-19. The donor label of this sample is uncertain.

The rearrangement joins TRBV11-2 to TRBJ2-3; 9 bases are shared with TRBD1. The ends lost 5 bases at V and 7 bases at J; junction bases unmatched: 19. Germline CDR1 and CDR2: SGHAT and FQNNGV. The CDR3 spans 18 residues. Written as DNA, the CDR3 is TGTGCCAGCAGCCCCAGGACAGGGGCTCAACCCGACGCCTATACGCAGTATTTT. It codes for CASSPRTGAQPDAYTQYF.

V and J are TRBV9 and TRBJ2-1, with D perhaps TRBD2 (6 bases). V shed 0 bases and J shed 2 bases, with 12 bases lying between them. This CDR3 contains 16 residues. CDR1 SGDLS and CDR2 YYNGEE come from the germline V gene. The CDR3 nucleotides are TGTGCCAGCAGCGTAGGGGCGGGGTATCCCTACAATGAGCAGTTCTTC. Its protein is CASSVGAGYPYNEQFF.

The gene calls are TRBV7-2 and TRBJ2-3, with TRBD1 as a possible D gene (6 bases). The V gene's germline CDR1 is SGHTA and CDR2 FQGNSA. The CDR3 is 15 amino acids. V was clipped by 1 base and J by 5 bases, with 13 bases between them. CDR3 DNA sequence: TGTGCCAGCAGCTTAGGGCAGGGGTCGGTAGATACGCAGTATTTT. Translation gives CASSLGQGSVDTQYF.